Listed below are T cell receptor beta chains from one sample, sequenced in a study. TCRdb independently ran MiXCR on the 5' RACE reads; one entry per CDR3 protein. The sample records about 11,000 distinct CDR3 sequences, under 35% being singletons. Sequencing input: Tregs sorted from a lymph node. Receptors were obtained from a female donor with breast cancer. Each CDR3 is given without its conserved first and last residue. The order of the fields is V gene, J gene, CDR3 protein.

>TRBV20-1|TRBJ2-4
SARRIAKNIQY
>TRBV20-1|TRBJ2-5
SARQGGETQY
>TRBV24-1|TRBJ2-7
ATSDLNEQY
>TRBV20-1|TRBJ2-3
SAQRLAGALGSDTQY
>TRBV9|TRBJ2-1
ASSPPGLAGDEQF
>TRBV6-1|TRBJ2-1
ASSNGRGLANEQF
>TRBV12-3/TRBV12-4|TRBJ1-2
ASSLRGRIGGYT
>TRBV29-1|TRBJ2-1
SVETGLAGGGDEQF
>TRBV7-9|TRBJ2-1
ASSLVQNNEQF
>TRBV3-1|TRBJ2-3
ASSPLAGVTDTQY